The present entry profiles one T cell receptor (beta chain) with its context. PCR or immunohistochemistry showed mismatch repair deficiency in every enrolled patient. This entry is derived from a study of PD-1 blockade in mismatch repair-deficient tumors. Profiled with immunoSEQ multiplex PCR; TCRdb holds only in-frame clones, not every one. In the table there are 90,000 to 120,000 clones, over 75% of which are singletons. This CDR3 has 14 amino acids. CDR1 is SNHLY, CDR2 FYNNEI, per germline. Trimming pared 7 bases from V and 2 bases from J, leaving 15 bases between. The material was peripheral blood, obtained approximately 36 weeks after starting pembrolizumab. This TCR derives from an adult with mismatch repair-deficient cancer. The J gene is TRBJ2-7, the V gene TRBV2; maybe TRBD2 (6 bases). The CDR3 loop is CASTADGGTYEQYF. As DNA, the CDR3 is TGTGCCAGCACGGCGGACGGGGGAACCTACGAGCAGTACTTC.